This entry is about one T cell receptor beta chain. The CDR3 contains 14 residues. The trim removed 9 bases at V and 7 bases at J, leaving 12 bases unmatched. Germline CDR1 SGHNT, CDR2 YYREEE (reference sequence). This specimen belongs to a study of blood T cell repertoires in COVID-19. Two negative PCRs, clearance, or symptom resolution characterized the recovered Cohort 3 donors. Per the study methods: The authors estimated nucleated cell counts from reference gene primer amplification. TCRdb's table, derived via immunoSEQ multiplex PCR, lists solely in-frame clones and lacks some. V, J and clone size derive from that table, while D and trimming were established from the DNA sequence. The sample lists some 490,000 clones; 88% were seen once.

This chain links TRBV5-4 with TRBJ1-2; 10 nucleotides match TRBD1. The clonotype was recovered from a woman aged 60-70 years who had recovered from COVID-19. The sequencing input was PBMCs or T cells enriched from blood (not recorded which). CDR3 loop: CAMLWDRGAFGYTF. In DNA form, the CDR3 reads TGTGCCATGCTCTGGGACAGGGGAGCTTTTGGCTACACCTTC.